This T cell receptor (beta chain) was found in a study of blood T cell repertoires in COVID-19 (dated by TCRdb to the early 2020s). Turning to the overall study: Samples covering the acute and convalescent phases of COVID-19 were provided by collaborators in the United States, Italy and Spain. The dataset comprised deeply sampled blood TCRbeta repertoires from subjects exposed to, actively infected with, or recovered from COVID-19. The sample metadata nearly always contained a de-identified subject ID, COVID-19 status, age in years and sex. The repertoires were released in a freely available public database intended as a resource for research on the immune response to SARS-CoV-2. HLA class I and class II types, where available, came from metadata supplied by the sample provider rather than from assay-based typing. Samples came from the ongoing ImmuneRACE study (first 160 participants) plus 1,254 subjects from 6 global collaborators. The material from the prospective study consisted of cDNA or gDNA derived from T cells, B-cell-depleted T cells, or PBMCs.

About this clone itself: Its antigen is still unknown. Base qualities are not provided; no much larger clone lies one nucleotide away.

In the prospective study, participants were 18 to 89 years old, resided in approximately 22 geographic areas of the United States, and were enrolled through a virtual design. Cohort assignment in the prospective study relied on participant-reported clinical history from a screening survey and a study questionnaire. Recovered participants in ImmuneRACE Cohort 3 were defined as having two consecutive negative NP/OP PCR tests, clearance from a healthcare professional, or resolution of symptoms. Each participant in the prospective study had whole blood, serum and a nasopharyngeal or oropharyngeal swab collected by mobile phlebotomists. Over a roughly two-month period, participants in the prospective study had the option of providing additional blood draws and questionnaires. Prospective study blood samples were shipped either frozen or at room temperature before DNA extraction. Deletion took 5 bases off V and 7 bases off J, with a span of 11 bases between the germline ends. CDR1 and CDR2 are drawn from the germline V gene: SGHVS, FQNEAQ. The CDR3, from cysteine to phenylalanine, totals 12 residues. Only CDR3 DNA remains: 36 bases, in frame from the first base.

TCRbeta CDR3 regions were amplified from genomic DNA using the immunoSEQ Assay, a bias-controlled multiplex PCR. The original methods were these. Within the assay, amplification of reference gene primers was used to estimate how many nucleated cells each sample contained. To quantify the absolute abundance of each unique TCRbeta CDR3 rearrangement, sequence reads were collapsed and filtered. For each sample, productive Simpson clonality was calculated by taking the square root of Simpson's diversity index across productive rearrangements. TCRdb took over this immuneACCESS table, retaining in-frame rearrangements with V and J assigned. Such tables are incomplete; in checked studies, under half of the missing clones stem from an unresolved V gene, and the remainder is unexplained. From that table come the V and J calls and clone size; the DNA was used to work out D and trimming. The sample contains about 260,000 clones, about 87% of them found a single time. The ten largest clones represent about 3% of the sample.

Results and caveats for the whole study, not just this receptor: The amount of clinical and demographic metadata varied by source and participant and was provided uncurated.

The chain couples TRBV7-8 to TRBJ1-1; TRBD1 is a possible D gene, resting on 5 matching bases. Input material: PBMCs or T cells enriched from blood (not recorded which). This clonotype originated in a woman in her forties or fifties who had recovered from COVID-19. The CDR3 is CASSHGRGEAFF. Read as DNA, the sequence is TGTGCCAGCAGCCATGGGAGGGGTGAAGCTTTCTTT.